This T cell receptor (beta chain) was identified during a study of OX40 agonist ivuxolimab in advanced cancers. Libraries were prepared by immunoSEQ multiplex PCR; TCRdb keeps only in-frame clonotypes and omits some of them. Of 70,000 to 95,000 clones in the sample, 94% were seen once. Germline V gives CDR1 SGHRS, CDR2 YFSETQ. The CDR3 covers 15 residues. Trimming took off 3 bases at V and 5 bases at J, with 15 bases between the two ends. The receptor comes from an adult with an advanced solid tumor such as melanoma, head and neck, liver or kidney cancer. The source material was CD4+ or CD8+ T cells sorted from blood, sampled in a trial of the OX40 agonist ivuxolimab. The chain links TRBV5-1 to TRBJ2-4; tentative D call: TRBD1 (7 bases). For the CDR3, the DNA is TGCGCCAGCAGCTATAGGGGCAGGGGGGAAAACATTCAGTACTTC. It codes for CASSYRGRGENIQYF.